The T cell receptor (beta chain) described here comes from a study of CD8 T cells in Susac syndrome. RNA totalling about 0.5 to 1 ug underwent reverse transcription with random hexamers. MiXCR, run by TCRdb on the immunoSEQ multiplex PCR reads, gives a single entry per CDR3 protein. The sample shows approximately 180,000 distinct CDR3 sequences, just under 95% of them seen only once. V lost 5 bases and J lost 0, with 14 bases in between. CDR1 DFQATT and CDR2 SNEGSKA come from the germline V gene (reference sequence). The CDR3 has 14 amino acids. This receptor was taken from a human donor with Susac syndrome. The sample was CD4+ T cells from PBMCs. The chain combines TRBV20-1 with TRBJ2-7; D gene ambiguous. The chain's CDR3 is CSAPQEWGSYEQYF. Written as DNA, the CDR3 is TGCAGTGCTCCCCAGGAGTGGGGCTCCTACGAGCAGTACTTC.